This entry is about one TCR beta chain. Its antigen is currently unknown. This sample is drawn from a study of blood T cells in healthy people across ages. CDR3 size: 15 residues. The germline V and J ends were trimmed by 6 bases and 10 bases, with 22 bases remaining between them. It was with a sample-barcoded 5' primer and a J-beta primer mix that a second PCR of about 6 to 12 cycles was run. Sequencing of every sample gave 2.5 million or more CDR3-containing paired-end reads. One entry per CDR3 protein, called by TCRdb with MiXCR from the 5' RACE reads. The data show 1.5 million to 2 million distinct CDR3 sequences, about 39% seen once. Those donating, healthy Caucasian individuals from Russia, were aged roughly 6 to 100. Donors gave around 9.3 milliliters of peripheral blood apiece. Points from the study as a whole: Unknown CMV status may confound age-related changes in expanded clones.

The sample taken for sequencing was blood. The genes are TRBV12-3 or TRBV12-4 and TRBJ2-1; possible D gene TRBD2, 6 bases. This receptor was obtained from a human donor in good health. The CDR3 DNA follows: TGTGCCAGCAGCCTAAGGCGTAGCGGACTGGAAGAGCAGTTCTTC. Protein sequence: CASSLRRSGLEEQFF.